Shown below are 26 T cell receptor beta chains from a single sample sequenced in a study of OX40 agonist ivuxolimab in advanced cancers. Profiling relied on immunoSEQ multiplex PCR, and the TCRdb table lists in-frame clones only, not all of them. The repertoire consists of about 80,000 clones, with about 92% occurring once and the leading ten covering around 4.4%. The specimen comprised CD4+ or CD8+ T cells sorted from blood, sampled in a trial of the OX40 agonist ivuxolimab. Receptor source: an adult with an advanced solid tumor such as melanoma, head and neck, liver or kidney cancer.

This clone was observed a single time. V gene TRBV10-1 combines with J gene TRBJ2-4, with TRBD1 identical over 8 bases. CDR3 length: 20 amino acids. Germline V lookup: CDR1 WNHNN, CDR2 SYGVQD (reference sequence). The ends lost 7 bases at V and 0 bases at J; junction bases unmatched: 20. In nucleotides, the CDR3 is TGCGCCAGCACCTCCGGGACAGGTTCTCCCAGACTGTTAGCCAAAAACATTCAGTACTTC. As protein: CASTSGTGSPRLLAKNIQYF.

Concerning this clone itself: At one end the junction does not follow the germline gene, possibly because of a read error. The chain links TRBV7-7 to TRBJ2-7; D is possibly TRBD1 (6 bases). The CDR3 is made up of 14 amino acids. Germline CDR1 SSHAT, CDR2 FNYEAQ (reference sequence). DNA of the CDR3: TGTGCTAGCAGCTCCCGGGACAAATGCTACGAGCAGTACTTC. It translates to CASSSRDKCYEQYF.

The rearrangement links TRBV15 to TRBJ2-7, with 8 bases that match TRBD2. The CDR3 has 17 residues. Germline V gene data show CDR1 as LNHNV and CDR2 as YYDKDF (reference sequence). V dropped 0 bases and J dropped 3; count of bases not matched to a gene: 10. The CDR3 loop is CATSRDLALSGSYEQYF. The CDR3 coding sequence is TGTGCCACCAGCAGAGACCTCGCGTTGAGCGGGAGCTACGAGCAGTACTTC.

The V and J genes are TRBV6-6 and TRBJ1-1; perhaps TRBD1 as D (6 bases). The CDR3 has 15 residues. The germline gives CDR1 MNHNY, CDR2 SVGAGI (reference sequence). V gave up 6 bases and J gave up 1 base, with 15 bases separating them. CDR3 in DNA: TGTGCCAGCAGGGGGTTGACAGGCAAGAACACTGAAGCTTTCTTT. Protein sequence: CASRGLTGKNTEAFF.

The chain employs TRBV27 and TRBJ2-3; TRBD1 might be the D (6 bases). Trimming took 5 bases from V and 2 from J, leaving 14 bases between them. Germline loops: CDR1 MNHEY, CDR2 SMNVEV (reference sequence). The length of the CDR3 is 15 residues. CDR3 bases: TGTGCCAGCAGTCTAGGACAGCGGTTCACAGATACGCAGTATTTT. Residues: CASSLGQRFTDTQYF.

V is TRBV2 and J is TRBJ2-5; the match to TRBD2 covers 9 bases. Per germline, CDR1 SNHLY and CDR2 FYNNEI. This CDR3 has 17 amino acids. V lost 7 bases and J lost 2; bases outside the gene matches: 14. The CDR3 DNA reads as TGTGCCAGCACCGAGGGGGTGACTAGCGGTTATCAAGAGACCCAGTACTTC. Translated: CASTEGVTSGYQETQYF.

The J gene is TRBJ2-1, the V gene TRBV5-5; 8 bases agree with TRBD1. V was clipped by 5 bases and J by 0 bases; unmatched bases: 7. CDR1 is SGHKS, CDR2 YYEKEE, per germline (reference sequence). This CDR3 contains 16 residues. The CDR3 is CASSPTGTGSYNEQFF. DNA of the CDR3: TGTGCCAGCAGTCCAACCGGGACAGGCTCCTACAATGAGCAGTTCTTC.

The chain carries TRBV9 and TRBJ1-3; no firm D call. Per the germline V gene, CDR1 is SGDLS and CDR2 is YYNGEE. The length of the CDR3 is 15 residues. V was cut by 0 bases and J by 0 bases, with 7 bases left in between. The CDR3 region has the DNA TGTGCCAGCAGCGTAGACGGGAGCTCTGGAAACACCATATATTTT. Translated, it gives CASSVDGSSGNTIYF.

The chain recombines TRBV7-9 with TRBJ1-2; 10 bases are shared with TRBD1. Per germline, CDR1 SEHNR and CDR2 FQNEAQ (reference sequence). Germline trimming cut 11 bases from V and 2 bases from J; bases unmatched to any gene: 5. The CDR3 is made up of 13 amino acids. The DNA for the CDR3 is TGTGCCGGGACAGGGGACCAAAACTATGGCTACACCTTC. Its protein is CAGTGDQNYGYTF.

This clone was recorded once. V gene TRBV9 combines with J gene TRBJ1-1, with 8 bases fitting TRBD1. V gave up 4 bases and J gave up 4 bases; unmatched junction bases: 9. Germline CDR1 reads SGDLS; CDR2 reads YYNGEE. The CDR3 is made up of 15 amino acids. The CDR3 sequence: CASSPWTGTGTEAFF. In nucleotides, the CDR3 is TGTGCCAGCAGCCCGTGGACAGGGACGGGCACTGAAGCTTTCTTT. The variable domain in full, with the rest retrieved from reference TRBV9 and TRBJ1-1, is DSGVTQTPKHLITATGQRVTLRCSPRSGDLSVYWYQQSLDQGLQFLIQYYNGEERAKGNILERFSAQQFPDLHSELNLSSLELGDSALYFCASSPWTGTGTEAFFGQGTRLTVV.

The chain combines TRBV5-1 with TRBJ2-7; TRBD2 is a possible D gene (6 bases). Per germline, CDR1 SGHRS and CDR2 YFSETQ. The CDR3 spans 15 residues. The V gene lost 2 bases and the J gene lost 3 bases, with 15 bases spanning the gap. The CDR3: CASSFGAGEDYEQYF. Here the CDR3 DNA reads TGCGCCAGCAGCTTTGGAGCGGGCGAGGACTACGAGCAGTACTTC.

V is TRBV4-1 and J is TRBJ1-6, with D perhaps matching TRBD1 (5 bases). Germline-derived CDR1 and CDR2 are MGHRA and YSYEKL. Trimming stripped 2 bases from V and 8 bases from J, with 13 bases between. This CDR3 contains 15 residues. The CDR3 sequence: CASSQQGQGYSPLHF. Here the CDR3 DNA reads TGCGCCAGCAGCCAACAAGGGCAGGGCTATTCACCCCTCCACTTT.

The chain couples TRBV7-3 to TRBJ1-6; unclear D gene. Germline lookup yields CDR1 SGHTA and CDR2 FQGTGA. Deletions cut 5 bases from V and 3 bases from J, with 5 bases between. The CDR3 length is 13 residues. The CDR3 loop is CASSPNYNSPLHF. For the CDR3, the DNA is TGTGCCAGCAGCCCGAACTATAATTCACCCCTCCACTTT.

The chain has TRBV5-4 and TRBJ2-7, with D maybe TRBD1 (5 bases). Per germline, CDR1 SGHNT and CDR2 YYREEE (reference sequence). CDR3 length: 14 residues. The ends were cut back, 3 bases at V and 3 bases at J, with 13 bases in the middle. This CDR3 reads CASSSQVSNYEQYF. The CDR3 DNA reads TGTGCCAGCAGCTCACAGGTGTCCAACTACGAGCAGTACTTC.

This clone was observed a handful of times. The V and J genes are TRBV21-1 and TRBJ1-1. TRBV21-1 is marked as a pseudogene. The length of the CDR3 is 10 residues. The CDR3 here is CASNRNEAFF. CDR3 sequence (DNA): TGTGCCAGCAATAGGAATGAAGCTTTCTTT.

This sequence joins TRBV7-9 and TRBJ1-4; D gene ambiguous. V lost 7 bases to trimming and J lost 1 base, with 13 bases between them. The CDR3 contains 15 residues. From germline, CDR1 is SEHNR and CDR2 FQNEAQ (reference sequence). The CDR3 coding sequence is TGTGCCAGCACCCACGTCCCGGAAACTAATGAAAAACTGTTTTTT. Its protein product is CASTHVPETNEKLFF.

This clone was observed once. The V and J genes are TRBV5-1 and TRBJ1-1; D possibly corresponds to TRBD1 (5 bases). The CDR3 length is 14 residues. V lost 10 bases and J lost 4, with 20 bases in between. The germline V gene has CDR1 SGHRS and CDR2 YFSETQ. CDR3 nucleotides: TGCGCCTCAAACGCCGGGGGAGGCGGCACTGAAGCTTTCTTT. Translating gives CASNAGGGGTEAFF.

The chain links TRBV15 to TRBJ2-1; D not resolved. V lost 3 bases, J lost 3 bases, and 12 bases lay in between. The CDR3 covers 15 residues. CDR1 and CDR2 (germline): LNHNV, YYDKDF (reference sequence). In DNA form, the CDR3 reads TGTGCCACCAGCAGCCACTCTAGGGTCTACAATGAGCAGTTCTTC. This encodes CATSSHSRVYNEQFF.

This clone was detected only once. The V call is TRBV21-1, the J call TRBJ2-7. TRBV21-1 is designated a pseudogene. This CDR3 has 18 amino acids. The CDR3 loop reads CASSKDLLRSGGGYEQYF. The CDR3 region has the DNA TGTGCCAGCAGCAAAGACCTTTTGAGGTCAGGTGGCGGCTACGAGCAGTACTTC.

This sequence joins TRBV7-9 and TRBJ2-7; weak D call: TRBD2 (5 bases). Trimming pared 0 bases from V and 6 bases from J, leaving 15 bases between. CDR1 is SEHNR, CDR2 FQNEAQ, per germline (reference sequence). The CDR3 has 15 amino acids. The CDR3 bases are TGTGCCAGCAGCTTAGCCCGCGGGTTCCGGGGCGAGCAGTACTTC. Translation gives CASSLARGFRGEQYF. The variable domain in full, with the rest retrieved from reference TRBV7-9 and TRBJ2-7, is DTGVSQNPRHKITKRGQNVTFRCDPISEHNRLYWYRQTLGQGPEFLTYFQNEAQLEKSRLLSDRFSAERPKGSFSTLEIQRTEQGDSAMYLCASSLARGFRGEQYFGPGTRLTVT.

The chain couples TRBV6-6 to TRBJ1-5; no clear D. The CDR3 extends over 13 amino acids. V shed 7 bases and J shed 0 bases, with 7 bases lying between them. The germline gives CDR1 MNHNY, CDR2 SVGAGI (reference sequence). The CDR3 loop is CASILNSNQPQHF. DNA of the CDR3: TGTGCCAGCATTCTAAATAGCAATCAGCCCCAGCATTTT.

This chain links TRBV15 with TRBJ1-5; D may be TRBD1 (6 bases). CDR1 and CDR2 from the germline V gene are LNHNV and YYDKDF (reference sequence). V was shortened by 0 bases and J by 5 bases, with 11 bases between the two germline ends. The CDR3 consists of 15 residues. The CDR3: CATSRDRGPYQPQHF. For the CDR3, the DNA is TGTGCCACCAGCAGAGATCGGGGGCCGTATCAGCCCCAGCATTTT.

This sequence joins TRBV11-3 and TRBJ2-5; 11 nucleotides match TRBD2. The germline CDR1 and CDR2 sequences are SGHNT and YENEEA. The CDR3 has 15 residues. Trimming removed 5 bases from V and 5 bases from J; junction bases left unmatched: 7. CDR3 sequence reads: CASSGSGRGRETQYF. In DNA form, the CDR3 reads TGTGCCAGCAGCGGTAGCGGGAGGGGTCGGGAGACCCAGTACTTC.

The chain links TRBV4-2 to TRBJ1-1; the D gene is possibly TRBD1 (5 bases). The CDR3 totals 15 residues. From germline, CDR1 is LGHNA and CDR2 YNFKEQ. The V end lost 4 bases, the J end lost 3 bases, and 15 bases lay between the germline ends. CDR3 coding DNA: TGTGCCAGCAGCCGAAAGCAGGGTAGGGACACTGAAGCTTTCTTT. It is translated as CASSRKQGRDTEAFF.

This chain links TRBV18 with TRBJ2-7; 7 nucleotides line up with TRBD1. Unmatched junction bases numbered 8, after V lost 2 bases and J lost 7 bases. CDR1 KGHSH and CDR2 LQKENI come from the germline V gene. CDR3 length: 14 residues. CDR3 in amino acids: CASSPGTDRGEQYF. CDR3 coding DNA: TGTGCCAGCTCACCAGGGACAGACCGCGGGGAGCAGTACTTC.

V gene TRBV5-4 combines with J gene TRBJ2-5; D tentatively fits TRBD1 or TRBD2 (5 bases each). Germline assignment: CDR1 SGHNT and CDR2 YYREEE (reference sequence). The CDR3 totals 13 residues. The ends were cut back, 7 bases at V and 3 bases at J, with 13 bases in the middle. The CDR3 spells CASGRGREETQYF. CDR3 sequence (DNA): TGTGCCAGCGGCCGGGGACGAGAAGAGACCCAGTACTTC.